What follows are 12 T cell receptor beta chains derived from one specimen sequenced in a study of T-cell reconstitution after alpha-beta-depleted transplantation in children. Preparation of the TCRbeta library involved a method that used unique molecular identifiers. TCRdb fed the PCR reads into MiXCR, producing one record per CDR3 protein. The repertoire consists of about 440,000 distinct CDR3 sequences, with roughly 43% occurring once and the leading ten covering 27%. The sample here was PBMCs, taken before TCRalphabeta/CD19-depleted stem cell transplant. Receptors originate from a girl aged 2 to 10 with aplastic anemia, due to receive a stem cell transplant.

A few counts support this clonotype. CDR3 nucleotides: TGTGCCAGCAGCCCGTACCTGCGGACTAGCGGGAGGGCCGTAGATACGCAGTATTTT. Translating it yields CASSPYLRTSGRAVDTQYF. The rearrangement links TRBV11-2 to TRBJ2-3, with 15 bases lining up with TRBD2. Germline CDR1 reads SGHAT; CDR2 reads FQNNGV. Trimming removed 5 bases from V and 5 bases from J; junction bases left unmatched: 14. The CDR3 has 19 residues. The variable domain in full, completed from reference TRBV11-2 and TRBJ2-3, reads EAGVAQSPRYKIIEKRQSVAFWCNPISGHATLYWYQQILGQGPKLLIQFQNNGVVDDSQLPKDRFSAERLKGVDSTLKIQPAKLEDSAVYLCASSPYLRTSGRAVDTQYFGPGTRLTVL.

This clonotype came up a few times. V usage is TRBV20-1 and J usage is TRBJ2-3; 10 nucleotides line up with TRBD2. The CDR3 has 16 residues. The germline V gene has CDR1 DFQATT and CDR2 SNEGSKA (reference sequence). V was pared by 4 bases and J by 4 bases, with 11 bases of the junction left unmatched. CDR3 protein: CSATLGLAAGADTQYF. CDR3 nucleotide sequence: TGCAGTGCTACCCTTGGACTAGCGGCGGGGGCAGATACGCAGTATTTT.

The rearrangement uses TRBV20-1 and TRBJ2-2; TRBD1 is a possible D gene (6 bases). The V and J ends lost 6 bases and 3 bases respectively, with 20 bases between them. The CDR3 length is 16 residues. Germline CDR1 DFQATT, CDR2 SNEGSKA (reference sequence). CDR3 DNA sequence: TGCAGTGCCCCGTCCCAGGGGTTATTTTACACCGGGGAGCTGTTTTTT. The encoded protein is CSAPSQGLFYTGELFF.

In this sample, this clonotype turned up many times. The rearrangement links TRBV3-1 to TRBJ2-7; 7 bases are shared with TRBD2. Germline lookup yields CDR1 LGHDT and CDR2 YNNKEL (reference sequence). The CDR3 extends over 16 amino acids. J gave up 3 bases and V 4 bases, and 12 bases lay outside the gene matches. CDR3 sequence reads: CASSPAAGTTDYEQYF. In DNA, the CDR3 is TGTGCCAGCAGCCCTGCGGCCGGGACTACCGACTACGAGCAGTACTTC.

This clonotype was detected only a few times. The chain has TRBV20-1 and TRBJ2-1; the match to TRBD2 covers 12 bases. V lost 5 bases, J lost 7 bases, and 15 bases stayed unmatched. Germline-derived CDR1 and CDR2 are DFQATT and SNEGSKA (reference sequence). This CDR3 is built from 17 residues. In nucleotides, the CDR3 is TGCAGTGCTCCGACTAGCGGGAGAGGGGGAATGAAGAATGAGCAGTTCTTC. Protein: CSAPTSGRGGMKNEQFF.

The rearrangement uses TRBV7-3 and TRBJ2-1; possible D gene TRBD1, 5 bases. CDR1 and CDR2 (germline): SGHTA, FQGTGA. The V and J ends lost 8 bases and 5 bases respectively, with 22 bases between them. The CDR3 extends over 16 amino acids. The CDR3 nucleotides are TGTGCCAGCCAGATAGCCGCGGTGGGGCGGCACAATGAGCAGTTCTTC. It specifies CASQIAAVGRHNEQFF.

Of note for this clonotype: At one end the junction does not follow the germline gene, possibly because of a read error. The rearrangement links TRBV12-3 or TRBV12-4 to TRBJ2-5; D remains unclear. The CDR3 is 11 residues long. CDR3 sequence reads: CASSLAETQCF. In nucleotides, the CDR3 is TGTGCCAGCAGTTTAGCGGAGACCCAGTGCTTC.

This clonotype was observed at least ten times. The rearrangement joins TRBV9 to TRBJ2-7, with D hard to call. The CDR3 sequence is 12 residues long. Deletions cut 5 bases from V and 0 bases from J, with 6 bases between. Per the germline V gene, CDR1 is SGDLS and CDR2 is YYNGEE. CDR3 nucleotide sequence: TGTGCCAGCAGTGGTAGCTCCTACGAGCAGTACTTC. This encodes CASSGSSYEQYF.

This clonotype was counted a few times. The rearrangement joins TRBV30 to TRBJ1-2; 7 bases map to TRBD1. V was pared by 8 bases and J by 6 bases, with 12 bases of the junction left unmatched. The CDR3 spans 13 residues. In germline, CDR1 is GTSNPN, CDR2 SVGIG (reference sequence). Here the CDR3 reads CATTRQGENGYTF. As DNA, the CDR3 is TGTGCCACGACGCGACAGGGCGAAAATGGCTACACCTTC.

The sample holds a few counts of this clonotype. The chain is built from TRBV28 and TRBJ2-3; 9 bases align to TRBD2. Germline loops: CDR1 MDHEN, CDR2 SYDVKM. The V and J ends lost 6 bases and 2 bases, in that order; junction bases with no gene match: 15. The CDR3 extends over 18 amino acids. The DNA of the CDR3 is TGTGCCAGCAGCCAGAAGAACATTGGACTAGCGTCCACAGATACGCAGTATTTT. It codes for CASSQKNIGLASTDTQYF.

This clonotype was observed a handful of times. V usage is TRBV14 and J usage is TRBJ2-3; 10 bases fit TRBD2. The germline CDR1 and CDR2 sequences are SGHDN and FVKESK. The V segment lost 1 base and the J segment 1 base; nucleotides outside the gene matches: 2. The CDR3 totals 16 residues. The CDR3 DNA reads TGTGCCAGCAGCCAAGGACTAGCGGGTCGCACAGATACGCAGTATTTT. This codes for CASSQGLAGRTDTQYF. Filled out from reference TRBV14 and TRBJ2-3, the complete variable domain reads EAGVTQFPSHSVIEKGQTVTLRCDPISGHDNLYWYRRVMGKEIKFLLHFVKESKQDESGMPNNRFLAERTGGTYSTLKVQPAELEDSGVYFCASSQGLAGRTDTQYFGPGTRLTVL.

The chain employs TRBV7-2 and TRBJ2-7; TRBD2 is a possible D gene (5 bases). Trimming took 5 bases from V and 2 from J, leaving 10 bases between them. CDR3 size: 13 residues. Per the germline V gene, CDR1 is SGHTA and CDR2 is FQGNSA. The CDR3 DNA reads TGTGCCAGCAGCCCAGAGGGAACCTACGAGCAGTACTTC. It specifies CASSPEGTYEQYF. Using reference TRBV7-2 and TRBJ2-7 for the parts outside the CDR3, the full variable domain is GAGVSQSPSNKVTEKGKDVELRCDPISGHTALYWYRQSLGQGLEFLIYFQGNSAPDKSGLPSDRFSAERTGGSVSTLTIQRTQQEDSAVYLCASSPEGTYEQYFGPGTRLTVT.